This T cell receptor (beta chain) was captured by sequencing in a study of T-cell memory formation after mild COVID-19. About the study: Largely, the TCR clusters proved donor specific.

This clonotype has a count of ten or more. Its cognate antigen is unknown. This CDR3 region has 14 residues. Germline assignment: CDR1 SGHTA and CDR2 FQGNSA. After removal of 9 bases from V and 4 bases from J, the junction contained 9 bases not matched to a gene. TCRdb ran MiXCR on the 5' RACE reads and lists one entry per CDR3 protein. In the table there are approximately 300,000 distinct CDR3 sequences, approximately 19% of which are singletons. General study points: Among clones peaking at day 37 in the second wave, SARS-CoV-2 specificity remained unconfirmed. The CD4+ clones that contracted clustered mainly within CM and EM, and the CD8+ clones concentrated in EMRA. Clones shrinking from day 15 to 85 showed even CD4/CD8 mixes; later expanders tilted CD4+.

The TCR comes from a man between 18 and 29 years old who had mild COVID-19 (a few samples of this study predate the infection). Cell type and time point are not known. J is TRBJ2-1 and V is TRBV7-2, with 7 bases fitting TRBD1. Material: PBMCs or a T cell subset sorted from them (not recorded which). The CDR3 DNA reads TGTGCCAGTCGGCGACAGGGATCGTACAATGAGCAGTTCTTC. It yields the protein CASRRQGSYNEQFF.